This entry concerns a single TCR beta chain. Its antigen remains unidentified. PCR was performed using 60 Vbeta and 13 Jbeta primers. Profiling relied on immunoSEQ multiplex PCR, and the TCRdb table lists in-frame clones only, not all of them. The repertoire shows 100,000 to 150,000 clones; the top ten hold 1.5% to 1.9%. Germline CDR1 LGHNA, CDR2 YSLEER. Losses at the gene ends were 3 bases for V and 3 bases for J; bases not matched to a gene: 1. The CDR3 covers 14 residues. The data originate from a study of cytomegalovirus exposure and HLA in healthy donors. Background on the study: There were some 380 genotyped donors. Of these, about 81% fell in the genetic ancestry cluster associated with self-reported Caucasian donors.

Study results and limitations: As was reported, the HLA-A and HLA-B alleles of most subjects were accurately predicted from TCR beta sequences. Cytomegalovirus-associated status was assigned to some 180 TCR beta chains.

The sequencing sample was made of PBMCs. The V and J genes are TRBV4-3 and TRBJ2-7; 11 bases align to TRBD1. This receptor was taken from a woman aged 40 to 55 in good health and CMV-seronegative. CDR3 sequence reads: CASSQGQGVYEQYF. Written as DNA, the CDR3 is TGCGCCAGCAGCCAGGGACAGGGGGTCTACGAGCAGTACTTC.